The next 13 T cell receptor beta chains were all read from a single sample in a study of beta chain features in type 1 diabetes (dated by TCRdb to between 2018 and 2020). Library preparation was by the immunoSEQ multiplex PCR assay. The entire amount of isolated RNA was reverse transcribed using the High Capacity cDNA Reverse Transcription Kit, so the sequenced TCRB transcripts were expressed ones. TCRdb carries this immuneACCESS record with in-frame sequences only. Its versions omit some clonotypes, under half of them owing to an unresolved V gene in the studies checked, with the rest unexplained. This sample has under 550,000 clones in its table, and roughly an eighth of those were observed once. Of the sample, about 0.045% falls within the top ten clones. Sample: naive CD4+ T cells from blood. The cell subset or site label, as the study defines it: true naive CD4+ T cells. These receptors were obtained from a woman aged 18-29 years in good health.

This chain uses TRBV7-8 with TRBJ2-7, with D uncertain. Germline V gives CDR1 SGHVS, CDR2 FQNEAQ. CDR3 size: 15 residues. Deletions cut 5 bases from V and 4 bases from J, with 18 bases between. CDR3: CASSALRSAQYEQYF. CDR3 nucleotides: TGTGCCAGCAGCGCCTTGAGGTCGGCCCAATACGAGCAGTACTTC.

J is TRBJ2-4 and V is TRBV28; D gene uncertain. The CDR3 is made up of 13 amino acids. Germline-derived CDR1 and CDR2 are MDHEN and SYDVKM. With 2 bases removed from V and 5 bases from J, the gap between germline ends came to 7 bases. The CDR3 DNA sequence: TGTGCCAGCAGTTTAACAGAACAAAACATTCAGTACTTC. This sequence encodes CASSLTEQNIQYF.

As regards this clone: Other DNA sequences in the same sample also yield this CDR3. This chain's CDR3 is CASSLGPSSTDTQYF. CDR3 coding DNA: TGCGCCAGCAGCTTGGGGCCTTCGAGCACAGATACGCAGTATTTT. This chain links TRBV5-1 with TRBJ2-3; D gene ambiguous. Deletions cut 0 bases from V and 0 bases from J, with 8 bases between. Germline lookup yields CDR1 SGHRS and CDR2 YFSETQ. CDR3 length: 15 residues.

The chain joins TRBV7-9 to TRBJ1-3; D is undetermined. Trimming took 5 bases from V and 4 from J, leaving 9 bases between them. The V gene's germline CDR1 is SEHNR and CDR2 FQNEAQ (reference sequence). CDR3 size: 13 residues. CDR3 amino acids: CASSPSGGNTIYF. CDR3 DNA: TGTGCCAGCAGCCCCAGTGGCGGAAACACCATATATTTT.

This clone turned up a few times. The J gene is TRBJ2-5, the V gene TRBV5-6, with D perhaps TRBD1 (6 bases). Trimming took off 4 bases at V and 3 bases at J, with 16 bases between the two ends. The germline V gene has CDR1 SGHDT and CDR2 YYEEEE. CDR3 length equals 15 residues. The CDR3 sequence is CASSLGFRTEETQYF. Written as DNA, the CDR3 is TGTGCCAGCAGCCTAGGATTTCGGACAGAAGAGACCCAGTACTTC.

This clone came up a few times. This chain joins TRBV4-1 and TRBJ2-3; 14 bases agree with TRBD2. Germline CDR1 reads MGHRA; CDR2 reads YSYEKL. The CDR3 spans 16 residues. The V gene end was trimmed by 3 bases and the J gene end by 4 bases; junction bases not matched to a gene: 3. The CDR3 loop reads CASSQTSGGAADTQYF. The CDR3 coding sequence is TGCGCCAGCAGCCAGACTAGCGGGGGGGCCGCAGATACGCAGTATTTT.

This clone was seen a handful of times. CDR3 bases: TGTGCCAGCTCGGGGCAGGACGCTGTTCAGCCCCAGCATTTT. Encoded protein: CASSGQDAVQPQHF. The rearrangement joins TRBV7-9 to TRBJ1-5; the D gene is possibly TRBD1 (5 bases). Deletions cut 8 bases from V and 6 bases from J, with 17 bases between. The CDR3 contains 14 residues. CDR1 and CDR2 (germline): SEHNR, FQNEAQ (reference sequence).

This sequence joins TRBV28 and TRBJ2-7; the D gene is possibly TRBD1 (5 bases). CDR1 and CDR2 from the germline V gene are MDHEN and SYDVKM. The V end lost 3 bases, the J end lost 7 bases, and 10 bases lay between the germline ends. The CDR3 contains 12 residues. CDR3 residues: CASSLISGEQYV. CDR3 in DNA: TGTGCCAGCAGTTTGATTTCAGGGGAGCAGTACGTC.

In its sample, this clone was seen a few times. The chain couples TRBV9 to TRBJ2-3; 14 nucleotides align to TRBD2. Trimming at V came to 4 bases and at J to 2 bases, leaving 15 bases not matched to a gene. The germline V gene encodes CDR1 SGDLS and CDR2 YYNGEE. CDR3 length equals 20 residues. The CDR3 reads CASSPGRGLAGVWDTDTQYF. The CDR3 DNA sequence: TGTGCCAGCAGCCCCGGTAGGGGACTAGCGGGAGTTTGGGACACAGATACGCAGTATTTT.

V is TRBV5-1 and J is TRBJ2-5; 9 positions agree with TRBD1. Germline-derived CDR1 and CDR2 are SGHRS and YFSETQ. The trim removed 4 bases at V and 4 bases at J, leaving 8 bases unmatched. CDR3 size: 15 residues. The CDR3 bases are TGCGCCAGCAGCCTGACAACGACAGGGGGAGAGACCCAGTACTTC. It encodes CASSLTTTGGETQYF.

This clone has a handful of counts. The chain is built from TRBV9 and TRBJ2-6; 8 nucleotides line up with TRBD1. This CDR3 contains 17 residues. V shed 3 bases, J shed 0 bases, and the junction held 5 bases outside the gene matches. The V gene's germline CDR1 is SGDLS and CDR2 YYNGEE. The CDR3 region has the DNA TGTGCCAGCAGCGGCGGACAGGGCCGCTCTGGGGCCAACGTCCTGACTTTC. Translated: CASSGGQGRSGANVLTF.

This rearrangement joins TRBV9 to TRBJ1-1, with TRBD1 as a possible D gene (5 bases). This CDR3 contains 16 residues. Deletions cut 0 bases from V and 0 bases from J, with 12 bases between. Germline V gives CDR1 SGDLS, CDR2 YYNGEE. CDR3 in DNA: TGTGCCAGCAGCGTAGGAGGGGCGGGGATGAACACTGAAGCTTTCTTT. As protein: CASSVGGAGMNTEAFF.

This clone was observed at least ten times. The chain is built from TRBV13 and TRBJ2-7; a possible D gene is TRBD2 (5 bases). Deletions cut 2 bases from V and 5 bases from J, with 19 bases between. This CDR3 is 16 amino acids long. Per germline, CDR1 PRHDT and CDR2 FYEKMQ (reference sequence). This CDR3 reads CASSLLGDTSPNEQYF. CDR3 coding DNA: TGTGCCAGCAGCTTACTAGGCGACACTAGTCCAAACGAGCAGTACTTC.